Each of the 25 T cell receptor beta chains below was sequenced from the same sample in a study of CD8 T cells in ankylosing spondylitis. Study findings and constraints: Several highly homologous variants made up a TCR beta motif, and this motif appeared characteristic of ankylosing spondylitis blood.

Each CDR3 protein gets one entry after TCRdb re-called the 5' RACE reads with MiXCR. The sample contains just under 550,000 distinct CDR3 sequences, roughly 13% of which appear only once. These receptors' antigens are unknown. Material: blood, either unsorted or a sorted T cell fraction (not recorded which). Receptors originate from a male donor with ankylosing spondylitis.

V is TRBV5-6 and J is TRBJ2-1; 9 bases are a match to TRBD2. CDR3 length: 18 residues. J was trimmed by 7 bases and V by 4 bases; bases with no gene match: 18. The germline gives CDR1 SGHDT, CDR2 YYEEEE. The CDR3 sequence is CASSPLPLLAGVGNEQFF. CDR3 sequence (DNA): TGTGCCAGCAGCCCCCTCCCCCTCTTAGCGGGAGTAGGAAATGAGCAGTTCTTC.

This clonotype was detected ten times or more. This chain connects TRBV20-1 to TRBJ2-3; D call uncertain. V lost 5 bases and J 4 bases, leaving 7 bases between the germline ends. CDR3 length equals 11 residues. Looked up from germline, CDR1 is DFQATT and CDR2 is SNEGSKA (reference sequence). The DNA of the CDR3 is TGCAGTGCTCCCTCGGCAGATACGCAGTATTTT. This encodes CSAPSADTQYF.

This sequence joins TRBV29-1 and TRBJ1-1; D is unclear. The CDR3 length is 13 residues. Germline values: CDR1 SQVTM, CDR2 ANQGSEA. The V gene lost 4 bases and the J gene lost 5 bases, with 14 bases spanning the gap. The CDR3 nucleotides are TGCAGCGTTGGGGGTCTGGGTAAAACTGAAGCTTTCTTT. Its translation is CSVGGLGKTEAFF.

Here the CDR3 reads CAWSALAETSDTQYF. The CDR3 DNA is TGTGCCTGGAGTGCTCTAGCGGAAACATCAGATACGCAGTATTTT. V is TRBV30 and J is TRBJ2-3; TRBD2 matches at 7 bases. CDR3 size: 15 residues. V lost 1 base to trimming and J lost 4 bases; unmatched junction nucleotides: 8. Germline loops: CDR1 GTSNPN, CDR2 SVGIG (reference sequence).

This clonotype was recorded many times. The rearrangement joins TRBV5-1 to TRBJ2-1; 10 bases agree with TRBD2. The CDR3 runs to 16 residues. The J segment lost 4 bases and the V segment lost 3 bases, leaving 7 bases of the junction unmatched. CDR1 is SGHRS and CDR2 is YFSETQ in the germline V gene. The CDR3 DNA sequence: TGCGCCAGCAGCTCCGGGGGTAGCGGGAGGTACAATGAGCAGTTCTTC. It encodes CASSSGGSGRYNEQFF.

Here the CDR3 reads CASSGGTVQPQHF. The CDR3 region has the DNA TGTGCCAGCAGTGGGGGGACAGTTCAGCCCCAGCATTTT. The chain couples TRBV25-1 to TRBJ1-5; 7 bases map to TRBD1. The germline V gene has CDR1 MGHDK and CDR2 SYGVNS. J lost 6 bases, V lost 4 bases, and 3 bases had no gene match. CDR3 length: 13 amino acids.

V usage is TRBV13 and J usage is TRBJ2-5; no firm D call. Looked up from germline, CDR1 is PRHDT and CDR2 is FYEKMQ (reference sequence). This CDR3 has 13 residues. The ends were cut back, 2 bases at V and 5 bases at J, with 9 bases in the middle. CDR3 in DNA: TGTGCCAGCAGCTTACCCCGAACGGAGACCCAGTACTTC. Encoded protein: CASSLPRTETQYF.

The chain uses TRBV5-6 and TRBJ2-5; TRBD2 might be the D (7 bases). Trimming removed 1 base at V and 0 bases at J, with 19 bases between. This CDR3 region has 18 residues. In germline, CDR1 is SGHDT, CDR2 YYEEEE. The DNA for the CDR3 is TGTGCCAGCAGCTTGAGGGTAGGGGGGGCTACGTACCAAGAGACCCAGTACTTC. Its protein product is CASSLRVGGATYQETQYF.

This clonotype appeared a few times. CDR3 bases: TGCAGTGCTAGAGTACAGGGAAGTAACTATGGCTACACCTTC. Its translation is CSARVQGSNYGYTF. The chain has TRBV20-1 and TRBJ1-2, with D perhaps TRBD1 (6 bases). The CDR3 runs to 14 residues. Per germline, CDR1 DFQATT and CDR2 SNEGSKA (reference sequence). V was clipped by 1 base and J by 1 base, with 10 bases between them.

This clonotype was counted at least ten times. This chain joins TRBV29-1 and TRBJ2-1; 8 positions match TRBD2. CDR3 length equals 13 residues. CDR1 is SQVTM, CDR2 ANQGSEA, per germline. The V and J ends lost 8 bases and 5 bases, in that order; junction bases with no gene match: 8. The CDR3 loop reads CSPMGAGDNEQFF. The DNA of the CDR3 is TGCAGCCCGATGGGAGCGGGAGACAATGAGCAGTTCTTC.

In its sample, this clonotype was seen a few times. This chain connects TRBV6-6 to TRBJ1-5; the D is unclear. The germline gives CDR1 MNHNY, CDR2 SVGAGI (reference sequence). V was cut by 8 bases and J by 0 bases, with 8 bases left in between. The CDR3 contains 13 residues. CDR3 bases: TGTGCCAGCCGAGCCTTTAGCAATCAGCCCCAGCATTTT. Encoded protein: CASRAFSNQPQHF.

The table lists this clonotype with a few counts. The J gene is TRBJ1-3, the V gene TRBV10-2; D might be TRBD1 (6 bases). CDR1 WSHSY and CDR2 SAAADI come from the germline V gene. Trimming removed 5 bases from V and 4 bases from J, with 15 bases in between. CDR3 length: 15 residues. This CDR3 is CASSPPRGQGNTIYF. The DNA of the CDR3 is TGCGCCAGCAGTCCCCCCCGGGGGCAAGGAAACACCATATATTTT.

V and J are TRBV3-1 and TRBJ1-1, with D hard to call. CDR1 and CDR2 from the germline V gene are LGHDT and YNNKEL (reference sequence). The CDR3 is 12 residues long. Trimming took off 2 bases at V and 5 bases at J, with 6 bases between the two ends. DNA of the CDR3: TGTGCCAGCAGCCAAAGTTCAACTGAAGCTTTCTTT. Encoded protein: CASSQSSTEAFF.

This clonotype was recorded a few times. This chain links TRBV24-1 with TRBJ2-1; D may be TRBD1 or TRBD2 (6 bases each). Germline assignment: CDR1 KGHDR and CDR2 SFDVKD. V lost 0 bases and J 0 bases, leaving 11 bases between the germline ends. The CDR3 spans 17 residues. CDR3 in amino acids: CATSDLGGRHSYNEQFF. CDR3 in DNA: TGTGCCACCAGTGATTTGGGGGGGCGCCACTCCTACAATGAGCAGTTCTTC.

The chain employs TRBV18 and TRBJ2-1; D unresolved. Germline V gene lookup returns CDR1 KGHSH and CDR2 LQKENI. Trimming took 0 bases from V and 4 from J, leaving 10 bases between them. This CDR3 contains 15 residues. As DNA, the CDR3 is TGTGCCAGCTCACCACCCGCCGCGACGTACAATGAGCAGTTCTTC. Protein product: CASSPPAATYNEQFF. Full variable domain (outside the CDR3, taken from reference TRBV18 and TRBJ2-1): NAGVMQNPRHLVRRRGQEARLRCSPMKGHSHVYWYRQLPEEGLKFMVYLQKENIIDESGMPKERFSAEFPKEGPSILRIQQVVRGDSAAYFCASSPPAATYNEQFFGPGTRLTVL.

The chain carries TRBV6-5 and TRBJ1-2, with D perhaps TRBD1 (5 bases). CDR1 MNHEY and CDR2 SVGAGI come from the germline V gene. V was clipped by 0 bases and J by 0 bases, with 8 bases between them. There are 15 residues in the CDR3. The CDR3: CASSYSGGANYGYTF. In DNA, the CDR3 is TGTGCCAGCAGTTACTCGGGGGGAGCTAACTATGGCTACACCTTC.

This clonotype came up a few times. This chain's CDR3 is CASSSTHNEQFF. The CDR3 region has the DNA TGTGCCAGCAGCTCCACCCACAATGAGCAGTTCTTC. The rearrangement uses TRBV7-9 and TRBJ2-1; D remains ambiguous. Germline CDR1 SEHNR, CDR2 FQNEAQ (reference sequence). The V and J ends lost 4 bases and 5 bases respectively, with 6 bases between them. The CDR3 covers 12 residues.

The chain joins TRBV30 to TRBJ1-2, with a weak D call TRBD1 (5 bases). With 0 bases removed from V and 4 bases from J, the gap between germline ends came to 12 bases. This CDR3 has 14 residues. The V gene's germline CDR1 is GTSNPN and CDR2 SVGIG (reference sequence). For the CDR3, the DNA is TGTGCCTGGAGTGTTAACAGGAGAGGCTATGGCTACACCTTC. Translating gives CAWSVNRRGYGYTF.

This clonotype was counted ten times or more. V is TRBV29-1 and J is TRBJ1-4; 7 bases map to TRBD1. The CDR3 extends over 13 amino acids. Unmatched junction bases numbered 7, after V lost 4 bases and J lost 8 bases. The V gene's germline CDR1 is SQVTM and CDR2 ANQGSEA. The CDR3 loop reads CSVATGTLEKLFF. The CDR3, as DNA: TGCAGCGTTGCGACAGGGACTTTGGAAAAACTGTTTTTT. Based on the CDR3 plus reference TRBV29-1 and TRBJ1-4, the full variable domain is SAVISQKPSRDICQRGTSLTIQCQVDSQVTMMFWYRQQPGQSLTLIATANQGSEATYESGFVIDKFPISRPNLTFSTLTVSNMSPEDSSIYLCSVATGTLEKLFFGSGTQLSVL.

This clonotype showed up just a few times. The genes are TRBV11-2 and TRBJ1-3, with no clear D. Germline assignment: CDR1 SGHAT and CDR2 FQNNGV. This CDR3 is built from 16 residues. Trimming removed 5 bases at V and 0 bases at J, with 14 bases between. This CDR3 reads CASSHSGSSSGNTIYF. In nucleotides, the CDR3 is TGTGCCAGCAGCCATAGTGGATCTAGCTCTGGAAACACCATATATTTT.

This clonotype occurred a few times. The CDR3 nucleotides are TGTGCCACCAGTGATCCCGGGACTAGCGGGACAGCAGAGACCCAGTACTTC. Translated: CATSDPGTSGTAETQYF. V and J are TRBV24-1 and TRBJ2-5; 13 bases are shared with TRBD2. J lost 4 bases, V lost 3 bases, and 7 bases had no gene match. Germline assignment: CDR1 KGHDR and CDR2 SFDVKD. CDR3 size: 17 residues.

A few counts support this clonotype. This chain joins TRBV20-1 and TRBJ2-1; 9 bases agree with TRBD1. V trimming: 4 bases; J trimming: 5 bases; junction bases outside the gene matches: 3. Germline CDR1 DFQATT, CDR2 SNEGSKA (reference sequence). This CDR3 spans 13 amino acids. The CDR3 bases are TGCAGTGCTATGACAGGGGGTAACAATGAGCAGTTCTTC. Translating it yields CSAMTGGNNEQFF.

This clonotype was recorded at least ten times. The V and J genes are TRBV20-1 and TRBJ1-1, with a weak D call TRBD1 (6 bases). Germline CDR1 reads DFQATT; CDR2 reads SNEGSKA (reference sequence). V shed 3 bases and J shed 4 bases, with 15 bases lying between them. CDR3 size: 14 residues. For the CDR3, the DNA is TGCAGTGCTAGGGTAACAGGGATGAGCACTGAAGCTTTCTTT. Translating gives CSARVTGMSTEAFF.

This clonotype has a handful of counts. This rearrangement joins TRBV7-2 to TRBJ1-2; D gene unclear. The CDR3 is 13 amino acids. The ends were cut back, 1 base at V and 5 bases at J, with 8 bases in the middle. Germline CDR1 and CDR2: SGHTA and FQGNSA. CDR3 nucleotide sequence: TGTGCCAGCAGCTTAGAATCGGAATATGGCTACACCTTC. Amino acids: CASSLESEYGYTF. Supplemented by reference TRBV7-2 and TRBJ1-2, the full variable domain reads GAGVSQSPSNKVTEKGKDVELRCDPISGHTALYWYRQSLGQGLEFLIYFQGNSAPDKSGLPSDRFSAERTGGSVSTLTIQRTQQEDSAVYLCASSLESEYGYTFGSGTRLTVV.

The chain recombines TRBV12-3 or TRBV12-4 with TRBJ1-5, with D possibly matching TRBD1 (5 bases). V gave up 7 bases and J gave up 1 base, with 17 bases separating them. This CDR3 contains 16 residues. CDR3 sequence reads: CASTRDPRKSNQPQHF. The CDR3 DNA is TGTGCCAGCACCCGGGACCCACGGAAGAGCAATCAGCCCCAGCATTTT.